The source of this T cell receptor (beta chain) is a study of blood T cell repertoires in COVID-19. For the study at large: Samples taken during acute and convalescent COVID-19 were collected in the United States, Italy and Spain. PBMCs, B-cell-depleted T cells, or T cells provided the cDNA or gDNA that made up the material.

In the original processing: Using reference gene primer amplification, nucleated cell counts were estimated. Here immunoSEQ multiplex PCR was the method, and the copy in TCRdb shows in-frame clones only, minus some. V, J and clone size derive from that table, while D and trimming were established from the DNA sequence. The sample lists about 110,000 clones; roughly two thirds were seen once. This clonotype originated in a man older than 75 with acute or convalescent COVID-19. The sequenced sample consisted of peripheral blood.

The CDR3 spells CASSRGQGYEQFF. As DNA, the CDR3 is TGTGCCAGCAGTAGGGGACAGGGATATGAGCAGTTCTTC. This chain links TRBV27 with TRBJ2-1; 9 bases are shared with TRBD1. V lost 5 bases to trimming and J lost 8 bases; unmatched junction nucleotides: 4. CDR1 and CDR2 from the germline V gene are MNHEY and SMNVEV (reference sequence). This CDR3 spans 13 amino acids.